Below are 6 T cell receptor beta chains sequenced from a single sample in a study of cytomegalovirus exposure and HLA in healthy donors (dated by TCRdb to the late 2010s). Library generation was performed with the immunoSEQ multiplex PCR assay. The multiplex PCR relied on a mix of 60 forward primers for TCR Vbeta segments and 13 reverse primers for TCR Jbeta segments. Imported from immuneACCESS, the table was reduced by TCRdb to in-frame sequences with V and J called. These copies leave out some clones; in studies compared against another copy, an unresolved V gene accounts for under half, and the cause of the remainder is not known. The sample records about 82,000 clones, just over 70% of which are singletons. The top ten clones comprise almost 8.5% of the sample. Sequencing used PBMCs. Source of these receptors: a man aged 55-75 years in good health and CMV-seronegative.

CDR3 coding DNA: TGTGCCAGCACGGGACTAGCGGGGCCCTACGAGCAGTACTTC. Protein: CASTGLAGPYEQYF. This sequence joins TRBV2 and TRBJ2-5; TRBD2 matches 13 bases. The J call is doubtful: the DNA matches TRBJ2-7 better. This CDR3 has 14 residues. Germline V CDR1 and CDR2: SNHLY, FYNNEI.

The chain employs TRBV16 and TRBJ1-1; D unresolved. This CDR3 has 15 amino acids. The germline V gene has CDR1 KGHSY and CDR2 FQNENV. Trimming left V 0 bases short and J 0 bases short, with 8 bases between. The CDR3 bases are TGTGCCAGCAGCCAATCGCTCCCGGTGAACACTGAAGCTTTCTTT. Amino acids: CASSQSLPVNTEAFF.

This clone was seen only a few times. The rearrangement links TRBV7-2 to TRBJ1-2; a weak D match, TRBD1 (6 bases). CDR1 is SGHTA and CDR2 is FQGNSA in the germline V gene. The CDR3 spans 13 residues. Between the trimmed V and J ends, which lost 7 bases and 6 bases, there was a span of 15 bases. The CDR3 region is CASNQRPGDGYTF. CDR3 sequence (DNA): TGTGCCAGCAACCAACGCCCAGGGGATGGCTACACCTTC.

The chain employs TRBV7-2 and TRBJ2-3, with 12 bases that match TRBD2. V lost 5 bases, J lost 1 base, and 4 bases stayed unmatched. Germline-derived CDR1 and CDR2 are SGHTA and FQGNSA. The CDR3 extends over 16 amino acids. The CDR3 here is CASSTLAGGRTDTQYF. The CDR3 nucleotides read TGTGCCAGCAGCACCCTAGCGGGGGGGCGCACAGATACGCAGTATTTT.

This chain uses TRBV4-1 with TRBJ2-3; TRBD2 matches 8 bases. The germline CDR1 and CDR2 sequences are MGHRA and YSYEKL. The CDR3 has 16 amino acids. The trim removed 0 bases at V and 2 bases at J, leaving 4 bases unmatched. In DNA, the CDR3 is TGCGCCAGCAGCCAAGACCTAGCGGGTTTCACAGATACGCAGTATTTT. Amino acids: CASSQDLAGFTDTQYF.

The J gene is TRBJ1-2, the V gene TRBV6-6, with 7 positions matching TRBD1. V shed 0 bases, J shed 4 bases, and the junction held 2 bases outside the gene matches. Germline lookup yields CDR1 MNHNY and CDR2 SVGAGI (reference sequence). CDR3 length equals 14 residues. The CDR3 nucleotides are TGTGCCAGCAGTTACTCTACAGGGGCCTATGGCTACACCTTC. Encoded protein: CASSYSTGAYGYTF.